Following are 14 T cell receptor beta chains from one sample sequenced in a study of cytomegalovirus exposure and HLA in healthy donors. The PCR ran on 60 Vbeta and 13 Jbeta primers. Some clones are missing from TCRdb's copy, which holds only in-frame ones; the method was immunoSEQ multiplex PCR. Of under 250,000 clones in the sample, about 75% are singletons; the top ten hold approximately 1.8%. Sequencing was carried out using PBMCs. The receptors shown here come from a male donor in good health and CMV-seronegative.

This CDR3 is CASSAIRLAGGRKETQYF. CDR3 sequence (DNA): TGTGCCAGCAGTGCTATAAGACTAGCGGGGGGGCGAAAAGAGACCCAGTACTTC. This chain connects TRBV25-1 to TRBJ2-5; 14 nucleotides agree with TRBD2. The J segment lost 3 bases and the V segment lost 4 bases, leaving 10 bases of the junction unmatched. Germline V gives CDR1 MGHDK, CDR2 SYGVNS. This CDR3 has 18 residues.

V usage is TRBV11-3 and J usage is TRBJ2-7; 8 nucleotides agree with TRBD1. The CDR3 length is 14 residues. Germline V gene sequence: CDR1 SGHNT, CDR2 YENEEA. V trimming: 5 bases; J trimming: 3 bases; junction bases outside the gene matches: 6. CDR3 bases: TGTGCCAGCAGCGGCCGGGACAGGAGCTACGAGCAGTACTTC. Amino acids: CASSGRDRSYEQYF. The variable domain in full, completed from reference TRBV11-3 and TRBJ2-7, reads EAGVVQSPRYKIIEKKQPVAFWCNPISGHNTLYWYLQNLGQGPELLIRYENEEAVDDSQLPKDRFSAERLKGVDSTLKIQPAELGDSAVYLCASSGRDRSYEQYFGPGTRLTVT.

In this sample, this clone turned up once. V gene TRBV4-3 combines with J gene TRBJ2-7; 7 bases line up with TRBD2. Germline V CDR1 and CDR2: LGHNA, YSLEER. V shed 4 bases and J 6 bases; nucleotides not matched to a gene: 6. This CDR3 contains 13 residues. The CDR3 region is CASSRLGRAEQYF. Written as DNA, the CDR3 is TGCGCCAGCAGCCGCCTGGGGAGGGCCGAGCAGTACTTC.

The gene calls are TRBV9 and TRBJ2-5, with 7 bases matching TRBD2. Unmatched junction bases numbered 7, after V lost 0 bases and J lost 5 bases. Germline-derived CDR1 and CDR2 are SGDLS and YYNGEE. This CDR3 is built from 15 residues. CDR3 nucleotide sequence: TGTGCCAGCAGCGTAGCGGGAGGAGTTGTGGAGACCCAGTACTTC. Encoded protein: CASSVAGGVVETQYF.

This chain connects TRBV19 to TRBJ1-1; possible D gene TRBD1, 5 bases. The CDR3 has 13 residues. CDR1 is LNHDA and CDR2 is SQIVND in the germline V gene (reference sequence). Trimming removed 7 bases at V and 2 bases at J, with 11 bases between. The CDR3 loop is CASNAGLNTEAFF. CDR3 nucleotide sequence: TGTGCCAGTAATGCAGGGCTTAACACTGAAGCTTTCTTT.

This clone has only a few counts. For the CDR3, the DNA is TGCGCCAGCAGCTTGGGACTAGCTCCCTACGAGCAGTACTTC. This gives the protein CASSLGLAPYEQYF. V and J are TRBV5-1 and TRBJ2-7; TRBD2 agrees at 7 bases. The trim removed 0 bases at V and 2 bases at J, leaving 2 bases unmatched. The CDR3 length is 14 residues. Germline loops: CDR1 SGHRS, CDR2 YFSETQ.

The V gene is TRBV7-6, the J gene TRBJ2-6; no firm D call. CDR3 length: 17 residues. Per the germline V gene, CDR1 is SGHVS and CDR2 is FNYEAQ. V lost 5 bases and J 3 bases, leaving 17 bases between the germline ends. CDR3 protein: CASSQVPAGLGANVLTF. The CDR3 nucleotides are TGTGCCAGCAGCCAGGTACCAGCTGGGCTTGGGGCCAACGTCCTGACTTTC.

CDR3 bases: TGCGCCAGCAGCCAATCGGGTTCTGGGGCCAACGTCCTGACTTTC. This codes for CASSQSGSGANVLTF. The chain carries TRBV5-1 and TRBJ2-6; D unresolved. The V and J ends lost 4 bases and 1 base respectively, with 9 bases between them. Germline CDR1 reads SGHRS; CDR2 reads YFSETQ. The CDR3 covers 15 residues.

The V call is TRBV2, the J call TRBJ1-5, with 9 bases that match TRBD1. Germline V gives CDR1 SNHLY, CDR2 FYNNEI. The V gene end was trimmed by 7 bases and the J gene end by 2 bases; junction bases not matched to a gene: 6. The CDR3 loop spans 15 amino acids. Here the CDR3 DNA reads TGTGCCAGCATTCTGGACAGGGGCCGCAATCAGCCCCAGCATTTT. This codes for CASILDRGRNQPQHF.

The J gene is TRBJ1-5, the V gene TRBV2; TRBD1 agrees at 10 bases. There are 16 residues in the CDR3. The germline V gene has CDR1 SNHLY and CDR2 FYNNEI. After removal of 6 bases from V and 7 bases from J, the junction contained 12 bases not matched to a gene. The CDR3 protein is CASSTFTGTGEQPQHF. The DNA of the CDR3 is TGTGCCAGCAGCACGTTTACCGGGACAGGGGAACAGCCCCAGCATTTT.

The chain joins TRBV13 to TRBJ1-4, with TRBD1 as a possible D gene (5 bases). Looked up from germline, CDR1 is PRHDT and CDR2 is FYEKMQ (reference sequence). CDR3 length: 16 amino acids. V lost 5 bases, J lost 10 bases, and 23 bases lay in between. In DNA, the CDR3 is TGTGCCAGCAGCCCGGTTCAGGAGGGGCGGTTAGGAAAACTGTTTTTT. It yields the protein CASSPVQEGRLGKLFF.

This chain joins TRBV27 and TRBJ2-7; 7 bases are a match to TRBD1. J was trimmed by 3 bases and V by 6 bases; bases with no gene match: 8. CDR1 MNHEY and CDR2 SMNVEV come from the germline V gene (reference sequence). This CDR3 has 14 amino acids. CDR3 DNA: TGTGCCAGCAGAGACCGGGACAGAAACTACGAGCAGTACTTC. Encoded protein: CASRDRDRNYEQYF.

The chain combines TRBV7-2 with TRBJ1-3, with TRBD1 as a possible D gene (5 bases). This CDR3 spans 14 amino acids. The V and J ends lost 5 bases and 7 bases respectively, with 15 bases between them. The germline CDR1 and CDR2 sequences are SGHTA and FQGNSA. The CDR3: CASSPRRPGNTIYF. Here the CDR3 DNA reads TGTGCCAGCAGCCCCCGCCGACCAGGGAACACCATATATTTT. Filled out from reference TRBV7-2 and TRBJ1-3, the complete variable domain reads GAGVSQSPSNKVTEKGKDVELRCDPISGHTALYWYRQSLGQGLEFLIYFQGNSAPDKSGLPSDRFSAERTGGSVSTLTIQRTQQEDSAVYLCASSPRRPGNTIYFGEGSWLTVV.

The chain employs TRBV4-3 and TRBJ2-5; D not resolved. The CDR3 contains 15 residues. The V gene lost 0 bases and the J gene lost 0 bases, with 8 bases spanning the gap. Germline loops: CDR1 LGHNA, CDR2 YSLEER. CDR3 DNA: TGCGCCAGCAGCCAAGATTCTTCGTACCAAGAGACCCAGTACTTC. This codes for CASSQDSSYQETQYF.